Below, one T cell receptor (beta chain) is given with its context. What it binds is not known. Template switching created a universal primer site, and the cDNA included unique molecular identifiers. In TCRdb, the 5' RACE reads were re-called with MiXCR into one record per CDR3 protein. The data show more than 400,000 distinct CDR3 sequences, over 12% seen once. From germline, CDR1 is SEHNR and CDR2 FQNEAQ (reference sequence). The V end was cut by 5 bases, the J end by 5 bases, with 9 bases between. This CDR3 contains 12 residues. This specimen belongs to a study of identical twins. Study-level points and caveats: Cord blood beta clonotypes that were abundant carried fewer insertions, and memory repertoires showed no such trend. Analyses of zero insertions could be partly confounded by invariant MAIT and iNKT cells.

The sample was also reused in another study, on yellow fever vaccine responses in identical twins. That work states: Reports say the vaccine T cell response in twins looked partly convergent and partly personalized.

J is TRBJ2-5 and V is TRBV7-9; D not certain. The receptor comes from a woman aged 18-29 years in good health. Sequencing was performed on CD4+ T cells sorted from blood. CDR3 nucleotide sequence: TGTGCCAGCAGCCAAAATGGGGAGACCCAGTACTTC. Protein product: CASSQNGETQYF.